The next 6 T cell receptor beta chains were all read from a single sample in a study of T cell responses to AZD1222 COVID-19 vaccine. Clones were read by immunoSEQ multiplex PCR, and TCRdb kept only the in-frame ones, dropping some. The sample includes some 150,000 clones, about 90% seen only once; the top ten take 4.4%. The input for sequencing was peripheral blood, taken on day 0 of MenACWY control vaccination. The receptors here all came from an adult in good health.

V is TRBV7-2 and J is TRBJ1-1; 7 positions match TRBD1. The CDR3 is 14 residues long. The trim removed 2 bases at V and 6 bases at J, leaving 6 bases unmatched. Per germline, CDR1 SGHTA and CDR2 FQGNSA. Written as DNA, the CDR3 is TGTGCCAGCAGCTTAAGACAGGGAAGACCTGAAGCTTTCTTT. As protein: CASSLRQGRPEAFF.

V gene TRBV5-6 combines with J gene TRBJ2-2; weak D call: TRBD1 (6 bases). The V gene's germline CDR1 is SGHDT and CDR2 YYEEEE. Trimming removed 0 bases at V and 10 bases at J, with 22 bases between. This CDR3 is 17 amino acids long. CDR3 DNA sequence: TGTGCCAGCAGCTTGGTGCAGGGGATTTGGGGAGCTGAGGAGCTGTTTTTT. Residues: CASSLVQGIWGAEELFF.

The genes are TRBV2 and TRBJ1-2; 9 nucleotides line up with TRBD1. This CDR3 is 15 amino acids long. The germline gives CDR1 SNHLY, CDR2 FYNNEI. V shed 5 bases and J 4 bases; nucleotides not matched to a gene: 8. The CDR3 nucleotides are TGTGCCAGCAGTCCCCGGACAGGGGACGGCTATGGCTACACCTTC. It codes for CASSPRTGDGYGYTF.

The chain uses TRBV20-1 and TRBJ2-1; tentative D call: TRBD1 (5 bases). The CDR3 sequence is 11 residues long. The V gene's germline CDR1 is DFQATT and CDR2 SNEGSKA (reference sequence). V was pared by 1 base and J by 12 bases, with 10 bases between. The CDR3 is CSARAPTGQFF. Written as DNA, the CDR3 is TGCAGTGCTAGAGCCCCCACAGGGCAGTTCTTC.

This clone was observed a few times. V usage is TRBV7-2 and J usage is TRBJ2-6, with TRBD1 as a possible D gene (6 bases). V shed 5 bases and J shed 3 bases, with 17 bases lying between them. This CDR3 spans 17 amino acids. Germline V CDR1 and CDR2: SGHTA, FQGNSA. The CDR3 DNA reads TGTGCCAGCAGCCACGGACAGTACGGGGATGGGGCCAACGTCCTGACTTTC. Amino acids: CASSHGQYGDGANVLTF.

For the CDR3, the DNA is TGTGCCAGCAGCCAACAATCCAGGGGGATAAATGAAAAACTGTTTTTT. Encoded protein: CASSQQSRGINEKLFF. The rearrangement uses TRBV14 and TRBJ1-4; 7 positions agree with TRBD1. The junction had 8 bases not matched to a gene; V was cut back by 2 bases and J by 5 bases. The CDR3 has 16 amino acids. Germline loops: CDR1 SGHDN, CDR2 FVKESK.